The 3 T cell receptor beta chains reported below all come from one sample, sequenced in a study of blood T cell repertoires in COVID-19. Method: immunoSEQ multiplex PCR; TCRdb's copy keeps in-frame clones and lacks some. The repertoire holds tens of thousands of clones, with approximately 90% as singletons. The sample taken for sequencing was peripheral blood. The receptors here all came from a human donor in a cohort sampled during active COVID-19.

This clone was picked up one time. The rearrangement joins TRBV9 to TRBJ1-3; 9 positions agree with TRBD1. The CDR3 covers 15 residues. Looked up from germline, CDR1 is SGDLS and CDR2 is YYNGEE. Losses at the gene ends were 2 bases for V and 4 bases for J; bases not matched to a gene: 4. CDR3 protein: CASSVGQGTGNTIYF. DNA for the CDR3: TGTGCCAGCAGCGTGGGACAGGGTACGGGAAACACCATATATTTT.

The chain is built from TRBV12-5 and TRBJ1-6, with D unclear. The CDR3 consists of 13 residues. From germline, CDR1 is LGHNT and CDR2 FRNRAP. Between the trimmed V and J ends, which lost 1 base and 8 bases, there was a span of 6 bases. This chain's CDR3 is CASGLGAHSPLHF. The CDR3, as DNA: TGTGCTAGTGGTTTGGGAGCACATTCACCCCTCCACTTT.

The chain couples TRBV5-1 to TRBJ2-7; TRBD1 matches 11 bases. The CDR3 sequence is 15 residues long. The ends lost 4 bases at V and 3 bases at J; junction bases unmatched: 6. CDR1 is SGHRS and CDR2 is YFSETQ in the germline V gene. The CDR3 protein is CASSPGTGGVYEQYF. The CDR3 DNA is TGCGCCAGCAGCCCGGGGACAGGGGGAGTCTACGAGCAGTACTTC.